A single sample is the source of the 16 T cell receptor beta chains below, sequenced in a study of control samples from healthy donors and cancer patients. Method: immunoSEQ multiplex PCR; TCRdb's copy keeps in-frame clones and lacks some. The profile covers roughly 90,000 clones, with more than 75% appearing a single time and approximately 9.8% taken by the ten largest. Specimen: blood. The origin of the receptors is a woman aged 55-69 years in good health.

The CDR3, as DNA: TGTGCCAGCAGTCCACGGACAGAACTTAGCAATCAGCCCCAGCATTTT. It is translated as CASSPRTELSNQPQHF. This chain links TRBV27 with TRBJ1-5; maybe TRBD1 (6 bases). The CDR3 is made up of 16 amino acids. The germline V gene encodes CDR1 MNHEY and CDR2 SMNVEV (reference sequence). The V end lost 5 bases, the J end lost 0 bases, and 14 bases lay between the germline ends.

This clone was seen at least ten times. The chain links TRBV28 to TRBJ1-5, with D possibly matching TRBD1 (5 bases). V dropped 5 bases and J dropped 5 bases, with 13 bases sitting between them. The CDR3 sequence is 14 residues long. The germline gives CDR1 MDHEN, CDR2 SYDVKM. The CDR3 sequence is CASSPGTGDQPQHF. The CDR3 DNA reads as TGTGCCAGCAGTCCCGGGACCGGGGATCAGCCCCAGCATTTT.

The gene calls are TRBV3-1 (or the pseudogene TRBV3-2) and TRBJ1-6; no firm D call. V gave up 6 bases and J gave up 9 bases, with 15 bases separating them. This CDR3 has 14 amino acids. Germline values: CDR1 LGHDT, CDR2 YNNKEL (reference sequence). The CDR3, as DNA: TGTGCCAGCAGTCAAAGAGAAGCCAGTTCACCCCTCCACTTT. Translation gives CASSQREASSPLHF.

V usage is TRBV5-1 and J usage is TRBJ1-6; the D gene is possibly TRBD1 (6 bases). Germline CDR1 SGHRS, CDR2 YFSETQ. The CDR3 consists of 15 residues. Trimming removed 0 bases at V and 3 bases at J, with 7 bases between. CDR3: CASSLGGGYNSPLHF. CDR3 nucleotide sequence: TGCGCCAGCAGCTTGGGAGGGGGCTATAATTCACCCCTCCACTTT.

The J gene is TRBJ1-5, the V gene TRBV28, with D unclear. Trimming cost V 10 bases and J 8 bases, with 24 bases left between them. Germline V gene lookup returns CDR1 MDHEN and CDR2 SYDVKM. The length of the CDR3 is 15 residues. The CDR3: CANSPFSGRREPQHF. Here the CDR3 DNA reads TGTGCCAACTCCCCCTTCTCGGGTCGGCGGGAGCCCCAGCATTTT.

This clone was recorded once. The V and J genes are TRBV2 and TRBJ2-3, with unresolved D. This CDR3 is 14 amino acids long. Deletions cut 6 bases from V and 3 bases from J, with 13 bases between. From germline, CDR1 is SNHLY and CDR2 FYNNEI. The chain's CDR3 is CASSERQPTDTQYF. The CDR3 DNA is TGTGCCAGCAGCGAGCGTCAGCCTACAGATACGCAGTATTTT. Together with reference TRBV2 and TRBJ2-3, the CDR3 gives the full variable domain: EPEVTQTPSHQVTQMGQEVILRCVPISNHLYFYWYRQILGQKVEFLVSFYNNEISEKSEIFDDQFSVERPDGSNFTLKIRSTKLEDSAMYFCASSERQPTDTQYFGPGTRLTVL.

The CDR3 sequence is CASSQDSHNEKLFF. The DNA of the CDR3 is TGCGCCAGCAGCCAGGACAGTCACAATGAAAAACTGTTTTTT. The chain recombines TRBV5-1 with TRBJ1-4; TRBD1 might be the D (6 bases). Trimming stripped 4 bases from V and 5 bases from J, with 12 bases between. The CDR3 is 14 residues long. CDR1 is SGHRS, CDR2 YFSETQ, per germline.

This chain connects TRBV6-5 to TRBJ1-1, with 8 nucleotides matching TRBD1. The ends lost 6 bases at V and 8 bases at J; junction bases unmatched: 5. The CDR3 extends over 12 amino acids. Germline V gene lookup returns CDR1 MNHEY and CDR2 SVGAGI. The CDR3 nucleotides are TGTGCCAGCAGATTTCGGACAGGGGAAGCTTTCTTT. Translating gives CASRFRTGEAFF.

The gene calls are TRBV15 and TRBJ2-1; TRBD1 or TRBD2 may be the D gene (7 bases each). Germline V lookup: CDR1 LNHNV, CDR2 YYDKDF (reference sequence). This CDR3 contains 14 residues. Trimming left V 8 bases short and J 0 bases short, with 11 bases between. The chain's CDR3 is CATQGGVSYNEQFF. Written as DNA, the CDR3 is TGTGCCACCCAGGGGGGGGTCTCCTACAATGAGCAGTTCTTC.

As DNA, the CDR3 is TGTGCCAGCTCATACGCGAACACCGGGGAGCTGTTTTTT. Protein: CASSYANTGELFF. V and J are TRBV9 and TRBJ2-2; D unclear. The CDR3 is 13 residues long. The germline CDR1 and CDR2 sequences are SGDLS and YYNGEE. V dropped 7 bases and J dropped 0 bases, with 7 bases sitting between them.

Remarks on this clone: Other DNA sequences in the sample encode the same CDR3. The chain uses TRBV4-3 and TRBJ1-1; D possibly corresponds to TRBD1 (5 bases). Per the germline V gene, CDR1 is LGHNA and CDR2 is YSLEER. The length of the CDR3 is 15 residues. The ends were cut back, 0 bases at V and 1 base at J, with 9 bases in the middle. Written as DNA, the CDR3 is TGCGCCAGCAGCCAAGATTCGGGGGGGAACACTGAAGCTTTCTTT. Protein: CASSQDSGGNTEAFF.

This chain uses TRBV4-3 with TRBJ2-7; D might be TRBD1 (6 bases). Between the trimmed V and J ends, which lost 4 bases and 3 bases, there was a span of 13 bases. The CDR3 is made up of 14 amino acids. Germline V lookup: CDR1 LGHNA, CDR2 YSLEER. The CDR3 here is CASSLRTDIYEQYF. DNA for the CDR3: TGCGCCAGCAGCCTCCGGACAGACATCTACGAGCAGTACTTC.

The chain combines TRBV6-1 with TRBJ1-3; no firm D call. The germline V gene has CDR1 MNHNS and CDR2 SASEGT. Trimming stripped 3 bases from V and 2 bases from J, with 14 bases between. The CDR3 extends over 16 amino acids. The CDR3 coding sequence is TGTGCCAGCAGTGAGACGACCCTCTTACCTGGAAACACCATATATTTT. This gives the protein CASSETTLLPGNTIYF.

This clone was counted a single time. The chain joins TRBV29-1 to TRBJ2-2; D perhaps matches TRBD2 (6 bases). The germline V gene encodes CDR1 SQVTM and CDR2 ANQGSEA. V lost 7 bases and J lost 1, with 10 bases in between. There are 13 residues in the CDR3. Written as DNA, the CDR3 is TGCAGCGGCGGGACCCAGAACACCGGGGAGCTGTTTTTT. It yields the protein CSGGTQNTGELFF.

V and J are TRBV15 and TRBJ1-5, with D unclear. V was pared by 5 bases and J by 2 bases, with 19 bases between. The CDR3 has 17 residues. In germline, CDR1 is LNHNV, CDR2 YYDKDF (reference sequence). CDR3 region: CATSPSITNLGNQPQHF. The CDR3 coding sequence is TGTGCCACCAGCCCCAGTATTACCAACCTCGGCAATCAGCCCCAGCATTTT.

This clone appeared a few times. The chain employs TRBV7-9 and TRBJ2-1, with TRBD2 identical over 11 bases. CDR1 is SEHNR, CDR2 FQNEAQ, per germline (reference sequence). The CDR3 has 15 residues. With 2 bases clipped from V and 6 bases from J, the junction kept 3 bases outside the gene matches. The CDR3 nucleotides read TGTGCCAGCAGCTTAATAGCGGGGGGGCCCAATGAGCAGTTCTTC. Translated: CASSLIAGGPNEQFF.